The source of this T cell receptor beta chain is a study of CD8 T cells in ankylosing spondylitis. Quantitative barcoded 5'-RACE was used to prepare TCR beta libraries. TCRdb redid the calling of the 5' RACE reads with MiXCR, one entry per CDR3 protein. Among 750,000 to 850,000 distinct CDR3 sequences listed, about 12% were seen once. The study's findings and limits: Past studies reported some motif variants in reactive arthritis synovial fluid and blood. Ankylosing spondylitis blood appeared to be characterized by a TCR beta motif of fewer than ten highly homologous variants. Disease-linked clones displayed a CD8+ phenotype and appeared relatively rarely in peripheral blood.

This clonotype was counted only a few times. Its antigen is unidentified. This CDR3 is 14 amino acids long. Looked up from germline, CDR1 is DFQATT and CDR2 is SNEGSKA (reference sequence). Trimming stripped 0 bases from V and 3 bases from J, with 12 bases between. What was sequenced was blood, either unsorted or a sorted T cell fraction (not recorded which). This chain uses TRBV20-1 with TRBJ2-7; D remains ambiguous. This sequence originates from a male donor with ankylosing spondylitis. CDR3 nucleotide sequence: TGCAGTGCTAGAGAACAAACATCTATCTACGAGCAGTACTTC. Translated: CSAREQTSIYEQYF.